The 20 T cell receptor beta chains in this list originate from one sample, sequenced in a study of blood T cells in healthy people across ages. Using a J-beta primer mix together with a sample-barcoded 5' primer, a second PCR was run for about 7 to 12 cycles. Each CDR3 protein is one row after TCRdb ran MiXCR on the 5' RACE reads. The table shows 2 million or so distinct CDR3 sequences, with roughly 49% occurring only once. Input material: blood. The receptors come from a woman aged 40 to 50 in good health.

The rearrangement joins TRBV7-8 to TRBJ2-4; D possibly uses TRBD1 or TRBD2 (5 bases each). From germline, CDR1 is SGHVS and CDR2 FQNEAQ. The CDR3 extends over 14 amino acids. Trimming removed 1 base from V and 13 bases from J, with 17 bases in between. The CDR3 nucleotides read TGTGCCAGCAGCTTAGATCGGAGGTGGGGCCAGCAGTACTTC. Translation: CASSLDRRWGQQYF.

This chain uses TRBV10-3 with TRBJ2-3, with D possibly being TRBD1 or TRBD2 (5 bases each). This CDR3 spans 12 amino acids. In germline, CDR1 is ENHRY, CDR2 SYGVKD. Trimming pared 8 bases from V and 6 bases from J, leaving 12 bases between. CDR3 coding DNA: TGTGCCATCGGTTCGGGACCCGATACGCAGTATTTT. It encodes CAIGSGPDTQYF.

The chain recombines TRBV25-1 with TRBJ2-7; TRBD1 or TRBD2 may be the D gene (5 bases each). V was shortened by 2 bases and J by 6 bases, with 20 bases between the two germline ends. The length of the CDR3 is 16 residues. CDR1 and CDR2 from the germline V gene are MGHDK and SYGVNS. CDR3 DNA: TGTGCCAGCAGTGAAGTATCCGGGACGCGGAGAGGCGAGCAGTACTTC. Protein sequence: CASSEVSGTRRGEQYF.

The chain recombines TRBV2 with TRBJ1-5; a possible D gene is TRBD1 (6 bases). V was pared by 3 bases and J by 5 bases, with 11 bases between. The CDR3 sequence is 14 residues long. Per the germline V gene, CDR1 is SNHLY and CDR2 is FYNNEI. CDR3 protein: CASSEDRTHQPQHF. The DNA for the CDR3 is TGTGCCAGCAGTGAGGACAGAACCCATCAGCCCCAGCATTTT.

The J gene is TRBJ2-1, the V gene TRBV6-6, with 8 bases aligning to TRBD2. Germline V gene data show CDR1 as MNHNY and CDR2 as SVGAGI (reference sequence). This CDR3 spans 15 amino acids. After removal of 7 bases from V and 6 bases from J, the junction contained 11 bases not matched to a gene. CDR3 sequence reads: CASTPIAGTSNEQFF. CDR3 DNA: TGTGCCAGCACCCCTATAGCGGGAACCAGCAATGAGCAGTTCTTC.

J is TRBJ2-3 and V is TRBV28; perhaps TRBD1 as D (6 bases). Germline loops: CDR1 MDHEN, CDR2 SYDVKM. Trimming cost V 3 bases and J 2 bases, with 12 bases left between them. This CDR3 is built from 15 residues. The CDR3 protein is CASSFRGGYTDTQYF. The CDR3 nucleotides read TGTGCCAGCAGTTTCCGAGGGGGTTACACAGATACGCAGTATTTT.

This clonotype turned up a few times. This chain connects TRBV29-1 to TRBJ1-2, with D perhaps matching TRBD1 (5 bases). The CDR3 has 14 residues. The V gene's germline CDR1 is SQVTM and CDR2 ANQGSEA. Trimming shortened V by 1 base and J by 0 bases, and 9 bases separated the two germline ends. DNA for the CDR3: TGCAGCGTTGAAGGGGGACGCCCTAACTATGGCTACACCTTC. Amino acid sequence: CSVEGGRPNYGYTF.

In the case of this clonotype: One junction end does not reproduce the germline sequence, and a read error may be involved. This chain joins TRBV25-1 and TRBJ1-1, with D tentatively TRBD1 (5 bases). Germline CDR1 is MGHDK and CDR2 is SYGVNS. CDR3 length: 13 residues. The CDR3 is CRAAGHRNTGAFF. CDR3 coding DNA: TGTCGGGCTGCGGGGCACAGGAACACTGGAGCTTTCTTT. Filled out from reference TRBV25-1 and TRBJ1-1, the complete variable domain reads EADIYQTPRYLVIGTGKKITLECSQTMGHDKMYWYQQDPGMELHLIHYSYGVNSTEKGDLSSESTVSRIRTEHFPLTLESARPSHTSQYLCRAAGHRNTGAFFGQGTRLTVV.

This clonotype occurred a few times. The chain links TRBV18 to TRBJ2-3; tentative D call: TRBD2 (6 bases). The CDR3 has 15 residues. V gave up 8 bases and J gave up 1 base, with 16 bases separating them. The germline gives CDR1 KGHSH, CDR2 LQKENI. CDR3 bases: TGTGCCAGCCGTATCCCGGGGACTGGCACAGATACGCAGTATTTT. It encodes CASRIPGTGTDTQYF.

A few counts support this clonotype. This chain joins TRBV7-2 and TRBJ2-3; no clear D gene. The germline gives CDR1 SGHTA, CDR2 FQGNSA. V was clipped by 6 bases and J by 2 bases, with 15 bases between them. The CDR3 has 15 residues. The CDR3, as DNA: TGTGCCAGCAGTAAAGACACTTACTACACAGATACGCAGTATTTT. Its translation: CASSKDTYYTDTQYF.

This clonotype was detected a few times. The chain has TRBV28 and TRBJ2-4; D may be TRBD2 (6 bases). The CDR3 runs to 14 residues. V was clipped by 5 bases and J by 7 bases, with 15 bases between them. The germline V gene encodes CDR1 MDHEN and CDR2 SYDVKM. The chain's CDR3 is CASSHRIGRNIQYF. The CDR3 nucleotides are TGTGCCAGCAGTCACCGAATAGGGAGGAACATTCAGTACTTC.

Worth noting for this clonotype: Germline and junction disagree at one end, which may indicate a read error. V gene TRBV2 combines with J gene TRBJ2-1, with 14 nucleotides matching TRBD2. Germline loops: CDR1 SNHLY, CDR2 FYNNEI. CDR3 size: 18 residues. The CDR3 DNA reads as TGTGCTAGCAGGGACTTAGGGACTAGCGGGAGCTCCTACAATGAGCAGTTCTTC. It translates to CASRDLGTSGSSYNEQFF.

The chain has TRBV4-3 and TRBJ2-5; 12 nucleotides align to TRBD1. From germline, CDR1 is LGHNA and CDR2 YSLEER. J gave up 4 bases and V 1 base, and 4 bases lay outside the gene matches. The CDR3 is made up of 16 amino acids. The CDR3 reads CASSQGRDRGPETQYF. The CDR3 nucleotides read TGCGCCAGCAGCCAAGGCCGGGACAGGGGGCCAGAGACCCAGTACTTC.

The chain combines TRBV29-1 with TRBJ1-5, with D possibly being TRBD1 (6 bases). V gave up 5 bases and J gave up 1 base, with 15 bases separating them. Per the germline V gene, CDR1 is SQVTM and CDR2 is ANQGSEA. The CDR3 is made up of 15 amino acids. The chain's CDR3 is CSVTIQGGSNQPQHF. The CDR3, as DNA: TGCAGCGTTACAATACAGGGTGGGAGCAATCAGCCCCAGCATTTT.

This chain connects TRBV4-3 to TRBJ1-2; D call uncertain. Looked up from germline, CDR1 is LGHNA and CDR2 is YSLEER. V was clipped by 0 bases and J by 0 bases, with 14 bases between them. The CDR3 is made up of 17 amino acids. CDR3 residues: CASSQESARPTNYGYTF. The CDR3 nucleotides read TGCGCCAGCAGCCAAGAATCGGCCAGGCCAACTAACTATGGCTACACCTTC.

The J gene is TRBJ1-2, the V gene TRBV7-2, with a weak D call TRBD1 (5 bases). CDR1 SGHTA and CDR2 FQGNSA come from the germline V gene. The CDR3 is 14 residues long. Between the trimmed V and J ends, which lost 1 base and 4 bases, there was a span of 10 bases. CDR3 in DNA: TGTGCCAGCAGCTTAGACCCGGGGGGCTATGGCTACACCTTC. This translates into CASSLDPGGYGYTF.

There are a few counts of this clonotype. The CDR3 is CASSLSRAEEQYF. The CDR3, as DNA: TGTGCCAGCAGCTTAAGTAGGGCGGAGGAGCAGTACTTC. The chain employs TRBV7-2 and TRBJ2-7; D remains unclear. The V gene's germline CDR1 is SGHTA and CDR2 FQGNSA. This CDR3 comprises 13 residues. Trimming removed 2 bases at V and 7 bases at J, with 12 bases between.

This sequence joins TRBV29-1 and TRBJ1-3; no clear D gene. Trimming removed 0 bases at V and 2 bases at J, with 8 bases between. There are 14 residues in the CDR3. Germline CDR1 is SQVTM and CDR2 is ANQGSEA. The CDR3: CSVEEAPAGNTIYF. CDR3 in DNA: TGCAGCGTTGAAGAAGCCCCAGCTGGAAACACCATATATTTT.

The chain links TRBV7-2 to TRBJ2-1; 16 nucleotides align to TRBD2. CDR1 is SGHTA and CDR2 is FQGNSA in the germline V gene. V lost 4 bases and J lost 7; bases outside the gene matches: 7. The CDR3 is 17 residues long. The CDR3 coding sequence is TGTGCCAGCAGCTCTCCGGGACTAGCGGGGGGGCAGAATGAGCAGTTCTTC. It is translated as CASSSPGLAGGQNEQFF.

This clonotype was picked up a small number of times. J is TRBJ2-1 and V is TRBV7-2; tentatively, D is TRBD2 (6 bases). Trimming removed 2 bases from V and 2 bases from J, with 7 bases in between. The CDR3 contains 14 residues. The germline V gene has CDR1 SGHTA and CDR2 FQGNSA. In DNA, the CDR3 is TGTGCCAGCAGCTTAATAGCGGCCTACAATGAGCAGTTCTTC. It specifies CASSLIAAYNEQFF.